The 30 T cell receptor beta chains given below trace back to one sample, sequenced in a study of cytomegalovirus exposure and HLA in healthy donors. The primer mix had 60 Vbeta and 13 Jbeta primers. Some clones are missing from TCRdb's copy, which holds only in-frame ones; the method was immunoSEQ multiplex PCR. The data contain 110,000 to 150,000 clones, around 10% of them singletons. The sample taken for sequencing was PBMCs. Receptor source: a man between 50 and 59 years old in good health and CMV-seronegative.

The table lists this clone with a few counts. The chain couples TRBV19 to TRBJ2-7, with TRBD2 matching 8 bases. Germline CDR1 reads LNHDA; CDR2 reads SQIVND (reference sequence). V trimming: 2 bases; J trimming: 3 bases; junction bases outside the gene matches: 6. The CDR3 sequence is 15 residues long. The CDR3 DNA follows: TGTGCCAGTAGTATATACAGCGGGAGCGTCTACGAGCAGTACTTC. Translation: CASSIYSGSVYEQYF.

This clone was seen a few times. The chain links TRBV7-9 to TRBJ2-7; TRBD1 matches at 7 bases. Germline V CDR1 and CDR2: SEHNR, FQNEAQ (reference sequence). The CDR3 sequence is 15 residues long. J gave up 8 bases and V 0 bases, and 10 bases lay outside the gene matches. CDR3 nucleotide sequence: TGTGCCAGCAGCTTAGCCCAGGGGGTGTCCGGGAAGCAGTACTTC. Translation gives CASSLAQGVSGKQYF.

This chain connects TRBV7-9 to TRBJ2-7, with a possible D match to TRBD2 (6 bases). CDR1 is SEHNR and CDR2 is FQNEAQ in the germline V gene (reference sequence). The length of the CDR3 is 14 residues. Trimming removed 5 bases at V and 2 bases at J, with 13 bases between. Written as DNA, the CDR3 is TGTGCCAGCAGCCCGGGGGACTTTACCTACGAGCAGTACTTC. It translates to CASSPGDFTYEQYF.

CDR3 region: CASATPRDTEAFF. The CDR3 coding sequence is TGTGCCAGCGCCACGCCGAGGGACACTGAAGCTTTCTTT. This chain connects TRBV7-9 to TRBJ1-1; no definite D call. The CDR3 extends over 13 amino acids. Trimming removed 8 bases at V and 3 bases at J, with 13 bases between. Germline V gives CDR1 SEHNR, CDR2 FQNEAQ (reference sequence).

The CDR3 region is CAWRAGDRDNSPLHF. DNA of the CDR3: TGTGCCTGGAGAGCCGGGGACAGGGATAATTCACCCCTCCACTTT. The V gene is TRBV30, the J gene TRBJ1-6, with 9 bases identical to TRBD1. CDR3 size: 15 residues. Trimming removed 3 bases from V and 5 bases from J; junction bases left unmatched: 5. Germline CDR1 reads GTSNPN; CDR2 reads SVGIG (reference sequence).

This clone was found a few times. This chain connects TRBV5-6 to TRBJ1-1; tentative D call: TRBD1 (5 bases). Deletions cut 0 bases from V and 1 base from J, with 10 bases between. Germline V gene data show CDR1 as SGHDT and CDR2 as YYEEEE. This CDR3 spans 15 amino acids. The CDR3 DNA is TGTGCCAGCAGCTTGGACAGGAGAGAGAACACTGAAGCTTTCTTT. It translates to CASSLDRRENTEAFF.

This clone was seen a handful of times. V is TRBV11-3 and J is TRBJ2-7, with 11 nucleotides matching TRBD1. The length of the CDR3 is 15 residues. V was pared by 4 bases and J by 3 bases, with 5 bases of the junction left unmatched. Germline V CDR1 and CDR2: SGHNT, YENEEA. CDR3 sequence reads: CASSSGTGGNYEQYF. Here the CDR3 DNA reads TGTGCCAGCAGCTCGGGGACAGGGGGTAACTACGAGCAGTACTTC.

This chain uses TRBV7-8 with TRBJ2-7; 8 bases agree with TRBD1. With V trimmed by 0 bases and J by 5 bases, 9 bases remained unmatched. This CDR3 has 16 amino acids. Germline V gives CDR1 SGHVS, CDR2 FQNEAQ. The CDR3 DNA is TGTGCCAGCAGCTTAGCGCAAAACCAGGGGGCCAACGAGCAGTACTTC. Translation: CASSLAQNQGANEQYF.

The chain employs TRBV28 and TRBJ2-7; 7 bases map to TRBD1. The J segment lost 5 bases and the V segment lost 6 bases, leaving 7 bases of the junction unmatched. Germline-derived CDR1 and CDR2 are MDHEN and SYDVKM. The CDR3 totals 13 residues. The CDR3 loop is CASRFNRGNEQYF. In nucleotides, the CDR3 is TGTGCCAGCAGGTTCAACAGGGGAAACGAGCAGTACTTC.

This clone has a handful of counts. This chain joins TRBV2 and TRBJ2-3; possibly TRBD2 for D (6 bases). Germline V lookup: CDR1 SNHLY, CDR2 FYNNEI. The CDR3 consists of 14 residues. The V end was cut by 1 base, the J end by 4 bases, with 9 bases between. This chain's CDR3 is CASSEGREADTQYF. The DNA of the CDR3 is TGTGCCAGCAGTGAAGGCAGGGAGGCAGATACGCAGTATTTT.

About this clone: One end of the junction does not line up with germline, which may come from a read error. The chain is built from TRBV19 and TRBJ2-6; D is unclear. CDR3 length: 16 residues. Germline CDR1 reads LNHDA; CDR2 reads SQIVND (reference sequence). The chain's CDR3 is CASNIGFGSGANVLTF. In DNA, the CDR3 is TGTGCCAGTAATATAGGTTTCGGGTCTGGGGCCAACGTCCTGACTTTC.

This clone was seen more than once but under ten times. The CDR3, as DNA: TGCGCCAGCAGCTTGGGTCACGCAAAGAGTCTCAACTATGGCTACACCTTC. It yields the protein CASSLGHAKSLNYGYTF. This chain connects TRBV5-1 to TRBJ1-2, with D hard to call. The length of the CDR3 is 17 residues. Trimming shortened V by 0 bases and J by 2 bases, and 17 bases separated the two germline ends. Germline V lookup: CDR1 SGHRS, CDR2 YFSETQ.

The V call is TRBV19, the J call TRBJ2-1; D unclear. V was trimmed by 9 bases and J by 5 bases, leaving 8 bases between them. In germline, CDR1 is LNHDA, CDR2 SQIVND (reference sequence). CDR3 length equals 11 residues. CDR3 bases: TGTGCCAGCCACAGAAACAATGAGCAGTTCTTC. Its translation: CASHRNNEQFF.

The chain is built from TRBV5-1 and TRBJ1-1; D is uncertain. V gave up 0 bases and J gave up 2 bases, with 8 bases separating them. There are 14 residues in the CDR3. The germline V gene encodes CDR1 SGHRS and CDR2 YFSETQ. Written as DNA, the CDR3 is TGCGCCAGCAGCTTGGCCAATTCAAACACTGAAGCTTTCTTT. Translating gives CASSLANSNTEAFF.

V is TRBV4-1 and J is TRBJ1-2, with 9 bases matching TRBD1. The CDR3 loop spans 16 amino acids. With V trimmed by 3 bases and J by 1 base, 6 bases remained unmatched. Looked up from germline, CDR1 is MGHRA and CDR2 is YSYEKL. CDR3 nucleotide sequence: TGCGCCAGCAGCCATGCCGGGACAGGGTATAACTATGGCTACACCTTC. It encodes CASSHAGTGYNYGYTF.

This clone was detected only a few times. The chain combines TRBV11-2 with TRBJ2-2; 7 bases fit TRBD2. Germline CDR1 SGHAT, CDR2 FQNNGV. V lost 4 bases, J lost 5 bases, and 7 bases stayed unmatched. The CDR3 spans 15 residues. The CDR3 region is CASSSAGTGTGELFF. CDR3 nucleotides: TGTGCCAGCAGCTCAGCGGGGACCGGAACCGGGGAGCTGTTTTTT.

This clone was counted between two and nine times. The rearrangement uses TRBV30 and TRBJ1-5, with 7 positions matching TRBD1. V shed 3 bases, J shed 4 bases, and the junction held 3 bases outside the gene matches. CDR1 and CDR2 (germline): GTSNPN, SVGIG (reference sequence). CDR3 size: 13 residues. CDR3 DNA: TGTGCCTGGAGCTTACAGGGGAATCAGCCCCAGCATTTT. Translated, it gives CAWSLQGNQPQHF.

This clone was counted a few times. The CDR3 region has the DNA TGTGCCAGTAGTATCGGGACACCGCGGCATCAGCCCCAGCATTTT. The encoded protein is CASSIGTPRHQPQHF. The rearrangement links TRBV19 to TRBJ1-5; the D gene is possibly TRBD1 (6 bases). The CDR3 has 15 amino acids. CDR1 is LNHDA, CDR2 SQIVND, per germline (reference sequence). V was clipped by 3 bases and J by 5 bases, with 14 bases between them.

V gene TRBV14 combines with J gene TRBJ1-5; D is ambiguous. The CDR3 is made up of 11 amino acids. V was cut by 4 bases and J by 5 bases, with 3 bases left in between. CDR1 and CDR2 (germline): SGHDN, FVKESK. The CDR3 protein is CASSPYQPQHF. DNA for the CDR3: TGTGCCAGCAGCCCCTATCAGCCCCAGCATTTT.

This clone has a handful of counts. The chain is built from TRBV15 and TRBJ2-5, with 11 bases matching TRBD2. Germline V gene data show CDR1 as LNHNV and CDR2 as YYDKDF (reference sequence). This CDR3 has 13 residues. The trim removed 8 bases at V and 3 bases at J, leaving 2 bases unmatched. The CDR3 loop reads CATGTSGKETQYF. Here the CDR3 DNA reads TGTGCCACCGGGACTAGCGGAAAAGAGACCCAGTACTTC.

The V call is TRBV9, the J call TRBJ2-1, with 8 bases matching TRBD1. CDR3 length equals 14 residues. J lost 5 bases, V lost 0 bases, and 1 base had no gene match. Looked up from germline, CDR1 is SGDLS and CDR2 is YYNGEE. The CDR3 region is CASSVGTGHNEQFF. As DNA, the CDR3 is TGTGCCAGCAGCGTAGGGACAGGGCACAATGAGCAGTTCTTC.

This clone was recorded a few times. This chain connects TRBV19 to TRBJ2-2; a possible D gene is TRBD1 (6 bases). Germline values: CDR1 LNHDA, CDR2 SQIVND (reference sequence). V was shortened by 5 bases and J by 6 bases, with 22 bases between the two germline ends. CDR3 size: 17 residues. CDR3 sequence reads: CASSPRGIPGLSGELFF. DNA of the CDR3: TGTGCCAGTAGTCCTAGGGGGATCCCGGGATTGTCCGGGGAGCTGTTTTTT.

This clone was observed a few times. The chain couples TRBV6-5 to TRBJ2-3; D gene unclear. The ends were cut back, 8 bases at V and 1 base at J, with 10 bases in the middle. There are 13 residues in the CDR3. Per germline, CDR1 MNHEY and CDR2 SVGAGI. CDR3 residues: CASEAFRTDTQYF. The CDR3, as DNA: TGTGCCAGCGAAGCGTTTCGCACAGATACGCAGTATTTT.

In its sample, this clone was seen a few times. The rearrangement links TRBV28 to TRBJ1-1, with TRBD1 as a possible D gene (6 bases). Germline CDR1 MDHEN, CDR2 SYDVKM. The CDR3 spans 14 residues. V lost 1 base and J lost 3, with 9 bases in between. This chain's CDR3 is CASSLLQGDTEAFF. The CDR3 DNA is TGTGCCAGCAGTTTATTACAGGGTGACACTGAAGCTTTCTTT.

V usage is TRBV19 and J usage is TRBJ2-2; D might be TRBD1 (6 bases). The germline V gene has CDR1 LNHDA and CDR2 SQIVND (reference sequence). Trimming shortened V by 6 bases and J by 5 bases, and 13 bases separated the two germline ends. The CDR3 has 14 residues. The CDR3 loop reads CASRIQGYTGELFF. For the CDR3, the DNA is TGTGCCAGTAGGATACAGGGTTATACCGGGGAGCTGTTTTTT.

The chain links TRBV5-4 to TRBJ2-7; TRBD2 matches at 13 bases. The CDR3 has 18 amino acids. CDR1 is SGHNT, CDR2 YYREEE, per germline (reference sequence). V shed 5 bases and J 0 bases; nucleotides not matched to a gene: 11. The CDR3 here is CASSPWGLAGLRSYEQYF. CDR3 nucleotides: TGTGCCAGCAGTCCATGGGGACTAGCGGGACTACGCTCCTACGAGCAGTACTTC.

In this sample, this clone turned up a few times. The rearrangement links TRBV7-9 to TRBJ1-1; TRBD1 aligns across 8 bases. Trimming at V came to 4 bases and at J to 1 base, leaving 5 bases not matched to a gene. The CDR3 is 15 amino acids. CDR1 is SEHNR and CDR2 is FQNEAQ in the germline V gene (reference sequence). The CDR3 protein is CASSSGQGENTEAFF. CDR3 in DNA: TGTGCCAGCAGCTCCGGACAGGGTGAGAACACTGAAGCTTTCTTT.

This sequence joins TRBV11-2 and TRBJ1-2; D is uncertain. This CDR3 spans 13 amino acids. Trimming removed 1 base from V and 3 bases from J, with 6 bases in between. Per germline, CDR1 SGHAT and CDR2 FQNNGV. CDR3 sequence: CASSLVAYYGYTF. For the CDR3, the DNA is TGTGCCAGCAGCTTAGTAGCCTACTATGGCTACACCTTC.

The V call is TRBV5-8, the J call TRBJ2-5; the D gene is possibly TRBD1 (6 bases). The closer fit of TRBJ2-7 to the DNA end suggests the J call may be wrong. The CDR3 has 13 residues. In germline, CDR1 is SGHTS, CDR2 YDEGEE. The CDR3: CASSPYRVYEQYF. As DNA, the CDR3 is TGTGCCAGCAGCCCTTACAGGGTCTACGAGCAGTACTTC.

J is TRBJ2-7 and V is TRBV15; D might be TRBD1 (6 bases). Germline values: CDR1 LNHNV, CDR2 YYDKDF (reference sequence). This CDR3 spans 16 amino acids. The V end lost 0 bases, the J end lost 2 bases, and 14 bases lay between the germline ends. Here the CDR3 reads CATSRDPPGQTYEQYF. DNA of the CDR3: TGTGCCACCAGCAGAGATCCGCCCGGACAGACCTACGAGCAGTACTTC.